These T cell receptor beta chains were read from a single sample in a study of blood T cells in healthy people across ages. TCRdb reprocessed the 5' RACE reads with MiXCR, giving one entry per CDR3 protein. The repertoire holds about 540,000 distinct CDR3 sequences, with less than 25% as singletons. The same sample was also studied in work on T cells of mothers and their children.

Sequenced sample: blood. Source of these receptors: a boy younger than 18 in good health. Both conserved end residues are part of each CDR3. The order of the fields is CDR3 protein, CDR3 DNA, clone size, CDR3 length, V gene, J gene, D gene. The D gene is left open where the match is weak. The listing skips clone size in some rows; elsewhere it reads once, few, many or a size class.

cdr3_aa: CASPVGGWNEQFF
cdr3_nt: TGTGCCTCCCCTGTCGGGGGTTGGAATGAGCAGTTCTTC
clone_size: few
cdr3_length: 13
v_call: TRBV7-2
j_call: TRBJ2-1
d_call: NA

cdr3_aa: CAVRGAGDYNEQFF
cdr3_nt: TGTGCCGTGAGGGGGGCAGGAGATTACAATGAGCAGTTCTTC
clone_size: NA
cdr3_length: 14
v_call: TRBV15
j_call: TRBJ2-1
d_call: NA

cdr3_aa: CSARGTSGRGGSYEQYF
cdr3_nt: TGCAGTGCTAGGGGGACTAGCGGGAGGGGGGGTTCTTACGAGCAGTACTTC
clone_size: few
cdr3_length: 17
v_call: TRBV20-1
j_call: TRBJ2-7
d_call: TRBD2

cdr3_aa: CASSDLTAQDTEAFF
cdr3_nt: TGTGCCAGCAGTGATCTGACAGCTCAGGACACTGAAGCTTTCTTT
clone_size: NA
cdr3_length: 15
v_call: TRBV25-1
j_call: TRBJ1-1
d_call: NA

cdr3_aa: CASSLVGGDRSYEQYF
cdr3_nt: TGTGCCAGCAGCTTAGTGGGGGGGGATAGGTCCTACGAGCAGTACTTC
clone_size: NA
cdr3_length: 16
v_call: TRBV7-9
j_call: TRBJ2-7
d_call: TRBD2

cdr3_aa: CASSLSLGEAFF
cdr3_nt: TGTGCCAGCAGTTTAAGCTTAGGGGAGGCTTTCTTT
clone_size: few
cdr3_length: 12
v_call: TRBV12-3/TRBV12-4
j_call: TRBJ1-1
d_call: NA

cdr3_aa: CASSVGASGGPMPLATQYF
cdr3_nt: TGTGCCAGCAGCGTAGGCGCTAGCGGGGGGCCAATGCCTTTAGCGACCCAGTACTTC
clone_size: few
cdr3_length: 19
v_call: TRBV9
j_call: TRBJ2-5
d_call: TRBD2

cdr3_aa: CASSADSHSYEQYF
cdr3_nt: TGTGCCAGCAGCGCGGACAGTCACTCCTACGAGCAGTACTTC
clone_size: few
cdr3_length: 14
v_call: TRBV7-2
j_call: TRBJ2-7
d_call: NA

cdr3_aa: CASSATGTKTYEQYF
cdr3_nt: TGTGCCAGCAGCGCGACCGGGACAAAAACCTACGAGCAGTACTTC
clone_size: many
cdr3_length: 15
v_call: TRBV9
j_call: TRBJ2-7
d_call: NA

cdr3_aa: CAISEVGQGHHEQFF
cdr3_nt: TGTGCCATCAGTGAAGTGGGACAGGGGCATCATGAGCAGTTCTTC
clone_size: few
cdr3_length: 15
v_call: TRBV10-3
j_call: TRBJ2-1
d_call: TRBD1

cdr3_aa: CASSWTGGVGNSPLHF
cdr3_nt: TGTGCCAGCAGCTGGACAGGGGGCGTGGGTAATTCACCCCTCCACTTT
clone_size: NA
cdr3_length: 16
v_call: TRBV5-6
j_call: TRBJ1-6
d_call: TRBD1

cdr3_aa: CASRPTGEDEKLFF
cdr3_nt: TGTGCCAGCAGACCGACAGGGGAAGATGAAAAACTGTTTTTT
clone_size: once
cdr3_length: 14
v_call: TRBV6-6
j_call: TRBJ1-4
d_call: TRBD1

cdr3_aa: CASRRLAGADTDTQYF
cdr3_nt: TGTGCCAGCAGGCGACTAGCGGGGGCCGACACAGATACGCAGTATTTT
clone_size: few
cdr3_length: 16
v_call: TRBV11-2
j_call: TRBJ2-3
d_call: TRBD2

cdr3_aa: CASSRLISYNEQFF
cdr3_nt: TGTGCCAGCAGCCGGCTCATTTCCTACAATGAGCAGTTCTTC
clone_size: NA
cdr3_length: 14
v_call: TRBV7-6
j_call: TRBJ2-1
d_call: NA

cdr3_aa: CATSREVGAGNTIYF
cdr3_nt: TGTGCCACCAGCAGAGAAGTCGGAGCTGGAAACACCATATATTTT
clone_size: NA
cdr3_length: 15
v_call: TRBV15
j_call: TRBJ1-3
d_call: NA

cdr3_aa: CSVEMGRTRAYNEQFF
cdr3_nt: TGCAGCGTTGAGATGGGACGGACGAGGGCCTACAATGAGCAGTTCTTC
clone_size: many
cdr3_length: 16
v_call: TRBV29-1
j_call: TRBJ2-1
d_call: NA

cdr3_aa: CAITGSGQKYF
cdr3_nt: TGTGCCATCACGGGATCCGGGCAGAAGTACTTC
clone_size: NA
cdr3_length: 11
v_call: TRBV10-3
j_call: TRBJ2-1
d_call: NA

cdr3_aa: CASSFWTGELFF
cdr3_nt: TGCGCCAGCAGCTTTTGGACCGGGGAGCTGTTTTTT
clone_size: few
cdr3_length: 12
v_call: TRBV5-1
j_call: TRBJ2-2
d_call: NA

cdr3_aa: CASSAIGRGEQYF
cdr3_nt: TGTGCCAGTAGTGCGATAGGAAGAGGCGAGCAGTACTTC
clone_size: many
cdr3_length: 13
v_call: TRBV19
j_call: TRBJ2-7
d_call: NA

cdr3_aa: CASSQTGEDYGYTF
cdr3_nt: TGTGCCAGCAGCCAGACAGGCGAGGACTATGGCTACACCTTC
clone_size: few
cdr3_length: 14
v_call: TRBV7-3
j_call: TRBJ1-2
d_call: NA

cdr3_aa: CASSLAGWGRNNEQFF
cdr3_nt: TGTGCCAGCAGCTTAGCCGGGTGGGGGAGAAACAATGAGCAGTTCTTC
clone_size: few
cdr3_length: 16
v_call: TRBV7-9
j_call: TRBJ2-1
d_call: NA

cdr3_aa: CASSVSGTGGNQPQHF
cdr3_nt: TGTGCCAGCAGCGTCTCCGGGACGGGAGGCAATCAGCCCCAGCATTTT
clone_size: NA
cdr3_length: 16
v_call: TRBV5-6
j_call: TRBJ1-5
d_call: NA

cdr3_aa: CASTLRAGGTGELFF
cdr3_nt: TGTGCCAGCACCCTGAGGGCGGGAGGCACCGGGGAGCTGTTTTTT
clone_size: NA
cdr3_length: 15
v_call: TRBV12-3/TRBV12-4
j_call: TRBJ2-2
d_call: TRBD2

cdr3_aa: CASSGMPGTSGYEQYF
cdr3_nt: TGTGCCAGCAGCGGAATGCCCGGGACTAGCGGCTACGAGCAGTACTTC
clone_size: NA
cdr3_length: 16
v_call: TRBV3-1
j_call: TRBJ2-7
d_call: TRBD2

cdr3_aa: CASRDDRGLGSNYGYTF
cdr3_nt: TGTGCCAGCAGGGATGACAGGGGGCTCGGATCTAACTATGGCTACACCTTC
clone_size: few
cdr3_length: 17
v_call: TRBV2
j_call: TRBJ1-2
d_call: TRBD1

cdr3_aa: CSVEETYEQYF
cdr3_nt: TGCAGCGTTGAGGAGACTTACGAGCAGTACTTC
clone_size: few
cdr3_length: 11
v_call: TRBV29-1
j_call: TRBJ2-7
d_call: NA

cdr3_aa: CASSGTAYNEQFF
cdr3_nt: TGTGCCAGCAGCGGGACAGCCTACAATGAGCAGTTCTTC
clone_size: NA
cdr3_length: 13
v_call: TRBV28
j_call: TRBJ2-1
d_call: TRBD1

cdr3_aa: CASSLGNRPAGYTF
cdr3_nt: TGTGCCAGCAGCTTAGGAAACAGGCCCGCAGGCTACACCTTC
clone_size: NA
cdr3_length: 14
v_call: TRBV13
j_call: TRBJ1-2
d_call: NA

cdr3_aa: CASQQGSNQPQHF
cdr3_nt: TGTGCCAGCCAGCAGGGTAGCAATCAGCCCCAGCATTTT
clone_size: NA
cdr3_length: 13
v_call: TRBV7-2
j_call: TRBJ1-5
d_call: NA

cdr3_aa: CSVYPGRAGGSYNEQFF
cdr3_nt: TGCAGTGTTTACCCCGGACGAGCGGGAGGGTCCTACAATGAGCAGTTCTTC
clone_size: NA
cdr3_length: 17
v_call: TRBV20-1
j_call: TRBJ2-1
d_call: TRBD2

cdr3_aa: CASSQARTGALFF
cdr3_nt: TGTGCCAGCAGCCAAGCTCGGACCGGGGCGCTGTTTTTT
clone_size: NA
cdr3_length: 13
v_call: TRBV14
j_call: TRBJ2-2
d_call: NA

cdr3_aa: CASNLDLYGYTF
cdr3_nt: TGTGCCAGCAACCTCGACCTCTATGGCTACACCTTC
clone_size: NA
cdr3_length: 12
v_call: TRBV12-3/TRBV12-4
j_call: TRBJ1-2
d_call: NA